One sample yielded the 26 T cell receptor beta chains listed below, sequenced in a study of blood T cell repertoires in COVID-19. The protocol was immunoSEQ multiplex PCR, while the TCRdb copy is restricted to in-frame clones and leaves out a portion. This table has some 180,000 clones, approximately 90% appearing once. The specimen sequenced was PBMCs or T cells enriched from blood (not recorded which). All receptors come from a woman aged 35 to 49 in a cohort exposed to, infected with or recovered from COVID-19 (not recorded which).

This chain links TRBV7-8 with TRBJ1-1; 7 bases are shared with TRBD1. V shed 1 base, J shed 3 bases, and the junction held 11 bases outside the gene matches. In germline, CDR1 is SGHVS, CDR2 FQNEAQ. The CDR3 has 17 residues. DNA of the CDR3: TGTGCCAGCAGCTTAGTTATTAGACAGGGAGCGGACACTGAAGCTTTCTTT. It specifies CASSLVIRQGADTEAFF.

The rearrangement joins TRBV7-9 to TRBJ2-3; 7 bases map to TRBD2. Germline CDR1 is SEHNR and CDR2 is FQNEAQ (reference sequence). With V trimmed by 1 base and J by 1 base, 8 bases remained unmatched. CDR3 size: 17 residues. The CDR3 spells CASSLGGGVPGTDTQYF. CDR3 sequence (DNA): TGTGCCAGCAGCTTAGGTGGGGGGGTCCCGGGCACAGATACGCAGTATTTT.

The chain employs TRBV14 and TRBJ1-6; 7 nucleotides agree with TRBD1. Germline lookup yields CDR1 SGHDN and CDR2 FVKESK. The CDR3 has 16 amino acids. The V segment lost 0 bases and the J segment 10 bases; nucleotides outside the gene matches: 9. Written as DNA, the CDR3 is TGTGCCAGCAGCCAAGACGGGAGACAGGGCGACTCACCCCTCCACTTT. Its translation is CASSQDGRQGDSPLHF.

The V and J genes are TRBV6-5 and TRBJ2-5; TRBD1 aligns across 10 bases. This CDR3 is built from 15 residues. Germline values: CDR1 MNHEY, CDR2 SVGAGI. V lost 6 bases to trimming and J lost 4 bases; unmatched junction nucleotides: 8. DNA for the CDR3: TGTGCCAGCAGACCGGGACAGGGGAGTAGAGAGACCCAGTACTTC. This encodes CASRPGQGSRETQYF.

The chain couples TRBV5-1 to TRBJ2-2; 9 positions agree with TRBD2. The CDR3 extends over 17 amino acids. Looked up from germline, CDR1 is SGHRS and CDR2 is YFSETQ. Germline trimming cut 1 base from V and 0 bases from J; bases unmatched to any gene: 4. The CDR3 loop reads CASSLPLAGPNTGELFF. The CDR3 region has the DNA TGCGCCAGCAGCTTGCCGCTAGCGGGGCCGAACACCGGGGAGCTGTTTTTT.

This clone was found once. This sequence joins TRBV5-1 and TRBJ2-1; tentatively, D is TRBD2 (5 bases). CDR3 length: 10 amino acids. Trimming pared 7 bases from V and 7 bases from J, leaving 6 bases between. CDR1 and CDR2 from the germline V gene are SGHRS and YFSETQ. The CDR3 here is CASGENEQFF. As DNA, the CDR3 is TGCGCCAGCGGGGAGAATGAGCAGTTCTTC.

The CDR3 reads CASSDAQREPYNEQFF. The CDR3 DNA is TGCGCCAGCAGTGATGCCCAGCGGGAGCCCTACAATGAGCAGTTCTTC. V and J are TRBV10-2 and TRBJ2-1, with TRBD2 matching over 8 bases. The J segment lost 2 bases and the V segment lost 3 bases, leaving 6 bases of the junction unmatched. The length of the CDR3 is 16 residues. Per germline, CDR1 WSHSY and CDR2 SAAADI.

V usage is TRBV27 and J usage is TRBJ1-5, with 9 bases that match TRBD1. The germline V gene has CDR1 MNHEY and CDR2 SMNVEV (reference sequence). The junction had 3 bases not matched to a gene; V was cut back by 2 bases and J by 7 bases. This CDR3 has 14 amino acids. This CDR3 is CASSLGTGYQPQHF. CDR3 nucleotide sequence: TGTGCCAGCAGTTTAGGGACAGGGTACCAGCCCCAGCATTTT.

In this sample, this clone turned up once. The chain is built from TRBV11-2 and TRBJ2-4; D perhaps matches TRBD1 (5 bases). The CDR3 runs 15 residues. V lost 1 base to trimming and J lost 3 bases, with 10 bases between them. Germline CDR1 reads SGHAT; CDR2 reads FQNNGV. The DNA of the CDR3 is TGTGCCAGCAGCTTAGCTGGCAGGGACAAAAACATTCAGTACTTC. This encodes CASSLAGRDKNIQYF.

The J gene is TRBJ2-7, the V gene TRBV7-9, with D uncertain. The germline CDR1 and CDR2 sequences are SEHNR and FQNEAQ (reference sequence). Trimming stripped 0 bases from V and 0 bases from J, with 6 bases between. The CDR3 extends over 14 amino acids. The CDR3 DNA sequence: TGTGCCAGCAGCTTAGCGCTAATCTCCTACGAGCAGTACTTC. Residues: CASSLALISYEQYF.

This chain joins TRBV6-4 and TRBJ2-2; TRBD1 is a possible D gene (5 bases). This CDR3 is built from 15 residues. V lost 3 bases, J lost 6 bases, and 14 bases lay in between. Germline CDR1 is MRHNA and CDR2 is SNTAGT. In DNA, the CDR3 is TGTGCCAGCAGTGAGGGCAGGGAAAAACCCGGGGAGCTGTTTTTT. This gives the protein CASSEGREKPGELFF.

The chain has TRBV11-3 and TRBJ2-7, with TRBD2 identical over 8 bases. Trimming at V came to 5 bases and at J to 2 bases, leaving 5 bases not matched to a gene. Germline V gene data show CDR1 as SGHNT and CDR2 as YENEEA. The CDR3 loop spans 14 amino acids. DNA of the CDR3: TGTGCCAGCAGCGAGCGGGGGCTTCCCTACGAGCAGTACTTC. It encodes CASSERGLPYEQYF.

The J gene is TRBJ2-7, the V gene TRBV4-2; D unclear. The V gene's germline CDR1 is LGHNA and CDR2 YNFKEQ. There are 12 residues in the CDR3. V gave up 4 bases and J gave up 4 bases, with 8 bases separating them. The CDR3 is CASSLNRYEQYF. The CDR3 nucleotides are TGTGCCAGCAGCCTTAACAGATACGAGCAGTACTTC.

The CDR3 sequence is CASTGWKSSYTF. DNA for the CDR3: TGTGCCAGTACAGGGTGGAAGTCTAGCTACACCTTC. The rearrangement uses TRBV19 and TRBJ1-2; possible D gene TRBD1, 5 bases. Germline values: CDR1 LNHDA, CDR2 SQIVND (reference sequence). The V and J ends lost 7 bases and 9 bases respectively, with 15 bases between them. This CDR3 comprises 12 residues.

The rearrangement joins TRBV10-1 to TRBJ2-4; possibly TRBD2 for D (6 bases). CDR1 WNHNN and CDR2 SYGVQD come from the germline V gene (reference sequence). Trimming pared 3 bases from V and 7 bases from J, leaving 13 bases between. The CDR3 covers 14 residues. CDR3: CASSDGGIPNIQYF. The CDR3 DNA sequence: TGCGCCAGCAGTGATGGGGGGATCCCCAACATTCAGTACTTC.

The V call is TRBV27, the J call TRBJ1-6, with TRBD1 matching over 9 bases. Germline V gene data show CDR1 as MNHEY and CDR2 as SMNVEV (reference sequence). V was pared by 6 bases and J by 0 bases, with 6 bases of the junction left unmatched. This CDR3 region has 17 residues. The CDR3 nucleotides are TGTGCCAGCAGCGCTGGACAGGGGAGCTCCTATAATTCACCCCTCCACTTT. It encodes CASSAGQGSSYNSPLHF.

J is TRBJ1-1 and V is TRBV28; weak D call: TRBD1 (5 bases). Germline V gives CDR1 MDHEN, CDR2 SYDVKM. V was clipped by 3 bases and J by 3 bases, with 11 bases between them. The CDR3 runs to 14 residues. The CDR3 bases are TGTGCCAGCAGTTTTAGGGGTCGCTACACTGAAGCTTTCTTT. As protein: CASSFRGRYTEAFF. Full variable domain (missing parts from reference TRBV28 and TRBJ1-1): DVKVTQSSRYLVKRTGEKVFLECVQDMDHENMFWYRQDPGLGLRLIYFSYDVKMKEKGDIPEGYSVSREKKERFSLILESASTNQTSMYLCASSFRGRYTEAFFGQGTRLTVV.

This rearrangement joins TRBV27 to TRBJ2-7; 14 bases align to TRBD2. Germline V lookup: CDR1 MNHEY, CDR2 SMNVEV (reference sequence). Trimming removed 4 bases from V and 6 bases from J; junction bases left unmatched: 8. This CDR3 is 16 amino acids long. CDR3 amino acids: CASSYLTSGGAGEQYF. The CDR3 nucleotides read TGTGCCAGCAGTTACCTGACTAGCGGGGGGGCGGGCGAGCAGTACTTC.

The chain carries TRBV30 and TRBJ2-1, with a weak D call TRBD2 (6 bases). Trimming stripped 0 bases from V and 6 bases from J, with 15 bases between. The germline V gene encodes CDR1 GTSNPN and CDR2 SVGIG (reference sequence). The CDR3 runs 15 residues. Here the CDR3 reads CAWSVGLPGGNEQFF. The CDR3 nucleotides read TGTGCCTGGAGTGTCGGACTACCCGGGGGCAATGAGCAGTTCTTC.

The chain carries TRBV24-1 and TRBJ1-2; D unclear. This CDR3 has 15 residues. Germline V CDR1 and CDR2: KGHDR, SFDVKD. The ends were cut back, 3 bases at V and 0 bases at J, with 10 bases in the middle. Here the CDR3 reads CATSDPRRANYGYTF. CDR3 nucleotide sequence: TGTGCCACCAGTGATCCGAGAAGAGCTAACTATGGCTACACCTTC.

V usage is TRBV5-1 and J usage is TRBJ1-2, with 9 bases aligning to TRBD1. The CDR3 consists of 15 residues. CDR1 SGHRS and CDR2 YFSETQ come from the germline V gene. Unmatched junction bases numbered 2, after V lost 1 base and J lost 1 base. CDR3 coding DNA: TGCGCCAGCAGCTTGTACAGGGGGCTTAACTATGGCTACACCTTC. Its protein is CASSLYRGLNYGYTF.

The sample holds a few counts of this clone. The rearrangement joins TRBV6-5 to TRBJ1-2; D is uncertain. V lost 5 bases, J lost 4 bases, and 17 bases lay in between. This CDR3 has 15 amino acids. Germline V gives CDR1 MNHEY, CDR2 SVGAGI. CDR3 nucleotides: TGTGCCAGCAGTAAATCCCCGCCGGGGAGCTATGGCTACACCTTC. Translated: CASSKSPPGSYGYTF.

V is TRBV19 and J is TRBJ1-5, with D tentatively TRBD1 (6 bases). V gave up 4 bases and J gave up 0 bases, with 13 bases separating them. The CDR3 is 16 residues long. Germline values: CDR1 LNHDA, CDR2 SQIVND (reference sequence). CDR3 loop: CASSNQQGYSNQPQHF. The CDR3 DNA reads TGTGCCAGTAGTAATCAACAGGGCTATAGCAATCAGCCCCAGCATTTT.

The chain employs TRBV6-5 and TRBJ2-7, with 9 bases aligning to TRBD2. CDR1 is MNHEY, CDR2 SVGAGI, per germline. Trimming cost V 2 bases and J 5 bases; bases outside gene matches: 4. There are 14 residues in the CDR3. The CDR3 reads CASSYGGTSNEQYF. The DNA for the CDR3 is TGTGCCAGCAGTTACGGCGGGACTAGCAACGAGCAGTACTTC.

V usage is TRBV11-3 and J usage is TRBJ1-3; D remains ambiguous. The V gene lost 4 bases and the J gene lost 0 bases, with 10 bases spanning the gap. Per the germline V gene, CDR1 is SGHNT and CDR2 is YENEEA. This CDR3 has 15 amino acids. CDR3 coding DNA: TGTGCCAGCAGCTCCGGCCGCGGCTCTGGAAACACCATATATTTT. It codes for CASSSGRGSGNTIYF.

The gene calls are TRBV27 and TRBJ1-2; the match to TRBD1 covers 10 bases. This CDR3 comprises 15 residues. Germline assignment: CDR1 MNHEY and CDR2 SMNVEV (reference sequence). Trimming took 5 bases from V and 4 from J; bases not matched to a gene: 7. The CDR3: CASSAGTGVRYGYTF. In DNA, the CDR3 is TGTGCCAGCAGTGCCGGGACAGGGGTTCGCTATGGCTACACCTTC.